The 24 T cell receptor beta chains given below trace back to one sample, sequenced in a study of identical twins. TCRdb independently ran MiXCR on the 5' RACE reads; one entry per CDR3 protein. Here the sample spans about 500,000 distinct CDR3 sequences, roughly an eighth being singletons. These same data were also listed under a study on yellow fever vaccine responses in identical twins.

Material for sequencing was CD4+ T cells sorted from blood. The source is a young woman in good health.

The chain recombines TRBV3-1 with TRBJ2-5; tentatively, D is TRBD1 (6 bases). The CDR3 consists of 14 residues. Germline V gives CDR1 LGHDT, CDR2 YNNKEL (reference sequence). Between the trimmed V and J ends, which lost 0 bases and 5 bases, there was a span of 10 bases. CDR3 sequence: CASSQEVRGETQYF. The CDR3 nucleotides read TGTGCCAGCAGCCAAGAGGTCAGGGGTGAGACCCAGTACTTC.

This CDR3 reads CASSLDLGKETQYF. The CDR3 DNA is TGCGCCAGCAGCTTGGATTTGGGGAAAGAGACCCAGTACTTC. The gene calls are TRBV5-1 and TRBJ2-5; D unclear. Trimming stripped 0 bases from V and 3 bases from J, with 9 bases between. CDR3 size: 14 residues. CDR1 is SGHRS, CDR2 YFSETQ, per germline.

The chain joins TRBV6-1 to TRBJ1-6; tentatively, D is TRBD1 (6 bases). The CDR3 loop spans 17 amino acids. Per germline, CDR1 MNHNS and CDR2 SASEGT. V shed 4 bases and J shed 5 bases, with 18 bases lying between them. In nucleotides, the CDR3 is TGTGCCAGCAGTGTATGGGGGGCGGGTGGCCATAATTCACCCCTCCACTTT. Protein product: CASSVWGAGGHNSPLHF.

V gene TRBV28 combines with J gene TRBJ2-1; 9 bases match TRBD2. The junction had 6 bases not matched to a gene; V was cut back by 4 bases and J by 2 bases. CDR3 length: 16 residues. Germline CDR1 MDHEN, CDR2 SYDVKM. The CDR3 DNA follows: TGTGCCAGCAGTTCCCCAGCGGGAGGCGCCTACAATGAGCAGTTCTTC. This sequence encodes CASSSPAGGAYNEQFF.

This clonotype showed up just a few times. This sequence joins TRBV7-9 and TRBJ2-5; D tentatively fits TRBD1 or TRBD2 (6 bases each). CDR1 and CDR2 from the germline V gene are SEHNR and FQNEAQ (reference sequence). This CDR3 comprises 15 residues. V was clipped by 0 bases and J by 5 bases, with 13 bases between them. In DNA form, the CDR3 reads TGTGCCAGCAGCTTAGCGCGCCCGGGGGCGGAGACCCAGTACTTC. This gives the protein CASSLARPGAETQYF.

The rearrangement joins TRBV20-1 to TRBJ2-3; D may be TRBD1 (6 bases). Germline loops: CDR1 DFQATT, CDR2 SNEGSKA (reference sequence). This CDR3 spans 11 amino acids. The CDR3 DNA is TGCAGCACAGGGTTCACAGATACGCAGTATTTT. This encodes CSTGFTDTQYF.

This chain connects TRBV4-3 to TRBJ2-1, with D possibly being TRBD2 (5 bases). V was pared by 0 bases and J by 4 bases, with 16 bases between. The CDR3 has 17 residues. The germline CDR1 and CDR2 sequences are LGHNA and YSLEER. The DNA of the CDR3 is TGCGCCAGCAGCCAAGATGCCCCGGGATCACCGTACAATGAGCAGTTCTTC. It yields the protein CASSQDAPGSPYNEQFF.

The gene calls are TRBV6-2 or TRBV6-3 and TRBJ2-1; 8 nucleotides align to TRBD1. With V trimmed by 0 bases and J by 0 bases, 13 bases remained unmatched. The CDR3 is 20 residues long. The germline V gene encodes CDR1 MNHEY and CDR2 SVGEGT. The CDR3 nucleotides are TGTGCCAGCAGTTACTCGATCCCCGGACAGGGCACTAACTCCTACAATGAGCAGTTCTTC. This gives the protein CASSYSIPGQGTNSYNEQFF.

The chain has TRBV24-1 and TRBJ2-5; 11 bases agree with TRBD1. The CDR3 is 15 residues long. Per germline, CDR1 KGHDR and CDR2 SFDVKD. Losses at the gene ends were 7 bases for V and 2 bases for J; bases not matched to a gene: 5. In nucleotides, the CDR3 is TGTGCCACCAGAAAGGGACAGGGGGGACAAGAGACCCAGTACTTC. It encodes CATRKGQGGQETQYF.

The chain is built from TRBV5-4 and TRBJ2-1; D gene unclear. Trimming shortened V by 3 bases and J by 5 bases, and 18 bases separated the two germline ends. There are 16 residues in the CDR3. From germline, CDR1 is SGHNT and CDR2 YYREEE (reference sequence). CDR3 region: CASSSPLWVQDNEQFF. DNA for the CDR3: TGTGCCAGCAGCTCCCCTCTGTGGGTACAAGACAATGAGCAGTTCTTC.

The CDR3 region has the DNA TGTGCCAGCAGTTTCCGGGAGTACGAGCAGTACTTC. Its translation: CASSFREYEQYF. The J gene is TRBJ2-7, the V gene TRBV28, with TRBD2 as a possible D gene (6 bases). Germline loops: CDR1 MDHEN, CDR2 SYDVKM. Between the trimmed V and J ends, which lost 3 bases and 4 bases, there was a span of 7 bases. The CDR3 sequence is 12 residues long. Full variable domain (remainder filled in from reference TRBV28 and TRBJ2-7): DVKVTQSSRYLVKRTGEKVFLECVQDMDHENMFWYRQDPGLGLRLIYFSYDVKMKEKGDIPEGYSVSREKKERFSLILESASTNQTSMYLCASSFREYEQYFGPGTRLTVT.

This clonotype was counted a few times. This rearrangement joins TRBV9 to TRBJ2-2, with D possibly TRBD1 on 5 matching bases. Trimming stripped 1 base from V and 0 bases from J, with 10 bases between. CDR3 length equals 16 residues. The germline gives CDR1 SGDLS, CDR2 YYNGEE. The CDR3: CASSVLQGSNTGELFF. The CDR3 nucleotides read TGTGCCAGCAGCGTACTGCAGGGCTCGAACACCGGGGAGCTGTTTTTT.

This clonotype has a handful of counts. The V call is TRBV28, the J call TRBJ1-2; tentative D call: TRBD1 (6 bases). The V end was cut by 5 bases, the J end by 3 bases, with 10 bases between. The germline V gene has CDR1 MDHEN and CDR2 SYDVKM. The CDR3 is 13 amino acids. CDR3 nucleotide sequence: TGTGCCAGCAGTAAAACAGGGTACTATGGCTACACCTTC. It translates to CASSKTGYYGYTF.

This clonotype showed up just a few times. Here the CDR3 reads CASSLGPPQTSGRYNEQFF. The DNA of the CDR3 is TGCGCCAGCAGCTTGGGGCCCCCCCAGACTAGCGGGAGATACAATGAGCAGTTCTTC. V usage is TRBV5-1 and J usage is TRBJ2-1; TRBD2 agrees at 12 bases. This CDR3 is 19 amino acids long. Germline V CDR1 and CDR2: SGHRS, YFSETQ. The ends lost 0 bases at V and 4 bases at J; junction bases unmatched: 11.

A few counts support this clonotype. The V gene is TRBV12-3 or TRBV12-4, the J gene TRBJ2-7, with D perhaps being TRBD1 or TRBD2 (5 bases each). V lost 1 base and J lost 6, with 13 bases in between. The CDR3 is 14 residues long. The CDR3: CASSLGTGLGEQYF. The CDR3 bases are TGTGCCAGCAGTTTAGGGACGGGGCTGGGCGAGCAGTACTTC.

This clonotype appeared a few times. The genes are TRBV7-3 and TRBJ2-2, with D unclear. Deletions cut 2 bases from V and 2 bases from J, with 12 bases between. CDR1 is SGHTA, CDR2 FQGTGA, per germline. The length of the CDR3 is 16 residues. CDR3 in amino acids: CASSLFGQPNTGELFF. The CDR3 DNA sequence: TGTGCCAGCAGCTTATTCGGCCAGCCAAACACCGGGGAGCTGTTTTTT. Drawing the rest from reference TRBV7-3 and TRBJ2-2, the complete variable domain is GAGVSQTPSNKVTEKGKYVELRCDPISGHTALYWYRQSLGQGPEFLIYFQGTGAADDSGLPNDRFFAVRPEGSVSTLKIQRTERGDSAVYLCASSLFGQPNTGELFFGEGSRLTVL.

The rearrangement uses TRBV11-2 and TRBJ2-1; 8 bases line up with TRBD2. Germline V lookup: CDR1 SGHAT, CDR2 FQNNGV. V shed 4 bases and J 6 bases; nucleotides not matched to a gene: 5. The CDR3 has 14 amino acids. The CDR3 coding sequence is TGTGCCAGCAGCTCCGTAGCGGGGAGCAATGAGCAGTTCTTC. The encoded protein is CASSSVAGSNEQFF.

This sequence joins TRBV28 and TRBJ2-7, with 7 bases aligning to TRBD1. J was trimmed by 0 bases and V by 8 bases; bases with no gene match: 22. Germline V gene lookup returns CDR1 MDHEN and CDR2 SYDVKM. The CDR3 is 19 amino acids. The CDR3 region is CASLPSTGPFLPSSYEQYF. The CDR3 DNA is TGTGCCAGCCTTCCGTCGACAGGGCCTTTTCTACCAAGCTCCTACGAGCAGTACTTC.

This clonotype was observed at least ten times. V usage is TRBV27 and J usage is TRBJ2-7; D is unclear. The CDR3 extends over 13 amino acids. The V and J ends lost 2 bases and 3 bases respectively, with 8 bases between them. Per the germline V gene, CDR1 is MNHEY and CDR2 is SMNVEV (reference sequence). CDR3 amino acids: CASSLVFGYEQYF. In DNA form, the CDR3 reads TGTGCCAGCAGTTTAGTATTCGGCTACGAGCAGTACTTC.

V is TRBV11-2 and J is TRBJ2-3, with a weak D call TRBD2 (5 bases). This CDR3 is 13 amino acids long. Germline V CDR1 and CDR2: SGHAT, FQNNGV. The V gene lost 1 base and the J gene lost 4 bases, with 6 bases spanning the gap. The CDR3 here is CASSLGRPDTQYF. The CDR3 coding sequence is TGTGCCAGCAGCTTAGGGAGGCCAGATACGCAGTATTTT. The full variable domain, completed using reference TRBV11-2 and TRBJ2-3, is EAGVAQSPRYKIIEKRQSVAFWCNPISGHATLYWYQQILGQGPKLLIQFQNNGVVDDSQLPKDRFSAERLKGVDSTLKIQPAKLEDSAVYLCASSLGRPDTQYFGPGTRLTVL.

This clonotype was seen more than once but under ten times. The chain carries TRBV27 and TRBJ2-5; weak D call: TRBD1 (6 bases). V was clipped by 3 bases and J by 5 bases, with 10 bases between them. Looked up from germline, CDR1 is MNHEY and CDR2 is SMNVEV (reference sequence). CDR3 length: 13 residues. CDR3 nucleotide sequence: TGTGCCAGCAGTTTGACGAGGGGGGAGACCCAGTACTTC. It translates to CASSLTRGETQYF.

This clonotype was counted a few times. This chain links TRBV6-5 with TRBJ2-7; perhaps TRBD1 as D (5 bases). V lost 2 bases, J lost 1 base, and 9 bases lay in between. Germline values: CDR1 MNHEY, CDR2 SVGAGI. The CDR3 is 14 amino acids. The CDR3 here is CASSYNRYSYEQYF. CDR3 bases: TGTGCCAGCAGTTACAACAGGTATTCCTACGAGCAGTACTTC.

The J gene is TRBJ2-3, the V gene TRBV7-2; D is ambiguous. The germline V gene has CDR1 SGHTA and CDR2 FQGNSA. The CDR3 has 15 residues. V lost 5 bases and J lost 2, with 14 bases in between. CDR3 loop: CASSPLAEPTDTQYF. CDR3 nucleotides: TGTGCCAGCAGCCCCTTAGCAGAACCCACAGATACGCAGTATTTT.

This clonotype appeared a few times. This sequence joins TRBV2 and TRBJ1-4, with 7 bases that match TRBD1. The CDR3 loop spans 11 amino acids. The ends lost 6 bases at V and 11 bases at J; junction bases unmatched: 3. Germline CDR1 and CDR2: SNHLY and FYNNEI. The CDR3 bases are TGTGCCAGCAGGGGGACAGACAAACTGTTTTTT. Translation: CASRGTDKLFF.